The 8 T cell receptor beta chains below all came from one sample that was sequenced in a study of T cell repertoires and Cas9 in healthy adults. Clones were sequenced by immunoSEQ multiplex PCR, and TCRdb holds only the in-frame ones, with some missing. The profile shows 20,000 to 25,000 clones, about nine tenths of them singletons. Sequencing was done on a sample of CD4+ effector T cells (CD127+, CD25-, CD137-, CD154-) from PBMCs; culture status not recorded. Receptor source: a human donor in good health.

In regard to this clone: In the same sample, other DNA sequences code for this CDR3. This sequence joins TRBV29-1 and TRBJ2-1; D ambiguous. The CDR3 consists of 13 residues. Trimming stripped 3 bases from V and 5 bases from J, with 11 bases between. Germline loops: CDR1 SQVTM, CDR2 ANQGSEA. The CDR3 is CSVDTSANNEQFF. CDR3 nucleotides: TGCAGCGTTGATACGTCCGCGAACAATGAGCAGTTCTTC.

V is TRBV2 and J is TRBJ2-1, with D maybe TRBD2 (6 bases). This CDR3 has 15 residues. The ends were cut back, 4 bases at V and 1 base at J, with 11 bases in the middle. The V gene's germline CDR1 is SNHLY and CDR2 FYNNEI. The CDR3 DNA reads TGTGCCAGCAGTGGGGCGGGGCGGTCCTACAATGAGCAGTTCTTC. Its protein is CASSGAGRSYNEQFF.

V is TRBV9 and J is TRBJ2-2, with 8 positions matching TRBD1. The CDR3 is 15 amino acids. Trimming took 3 bases from V and 6 from J; bases not matched to a gene: 7. Per the germline V gene, CDR1 is SGDLS and CDR2 is YYNGEE. The CDR3 protein is CASSARRQGSGELFF. CDR3 DNA sequence: TGTGCCAGCAGCGCTAGGAGACAGGGGTCCGGGGAGCTGTTTTTT.

About this clone: Germline and junction disagree at one end, which may indicate a read error. This chain uses TRBV10-3 with TRBJ1-1; 11 bases are shared with TRBD1. Looked up from germline, CDR1 is ENHRY and CDR2 is SYGVKD. This CDR3 is built from 16 residues. Here the CDR3 DNA reads TGTGCCCTCAGACCGGGGACAGGGGGAATGAACACTGAAGCTTTCTTT. This translates into CALRPGTGGMNTEAFF.

The V gene is TRBV7-9, the J gene TRBJ2-1; 8 nucleotides match TRBD2. This CDR3 is built from 17 residues. Germline CDR1 is SEHNR and CDR2 is FQNEAQ (reference sequence). J lost 1 base, V lost 1 base, and 6 bases had no gene match. CDR3 bases: TGTGCCAGCAGCTTAGGGGCGGGGGGTATTTCCTACAATGAGCAGTTCTTC. This codes for CASSLGAGGISYNEQFF.

The rearrangement joins TRBV7-8 to TRBJ1-1; no clear D gene. Per the germline V gene, CDR1 is SGHVS and CDR2 is FQNEAQ. V dropped 2 bases and J dropped 2 bases, with 9 bases sitting between them. The CDR3 has 14 residues. The CDR3 nucleotides read TGTGCCAGCAGCTTATTGGTGCTAAACACTGAAGCTTTCTTT. Translation gives CASSLLVLNTEAFF.

The chain carries TRBV4-1 and TRBJ2-7; maybe TRBD1 (5 bases). The V end lost 1 base, the J end lost 0 bases, and 13 bases lay between the germline ends. Germline V gene data show CDR1 as MGHRA and CDR2 as YSYEKL. CDR3 length: 16 residues. CDR3 DNA sequence: TGCGCCAGCAGCCAAGTCGTCCAGGGTCTCTCCTACGAGCAGTACTTC. As protein: CASSQVVQGLSYEQYF.

Points on this clone: The sample contains more than one DNA sequence encoding this CDR3. The J gene is TRBJ2-5, the V gene TRBV27; 9 bases are shared with TRBD2. The junction had 12 bases not matched to a gene; V was cut back by 5 bases and J by 5 bases. The germline V gene has CDR1 MNHEY and CDR2 SMNVEV (reference sequence). The CDR3 spans 16 residues. CDR3 amino acids: CASSKGLAGGRETQYF. DNA for the CDR3: TGTGCCAGCAGTAAGGGACTCGCGGGGGGGCGGGAGACCCAGTACTTC.